Sequencing of this T cell receptor (beta chain) was carried out in a study of graft-versus-host responses after intestinal transplantation. Germline assignment: CDR1 SGHAT and CDR2 FQNNGV. The CDR3 is made up of 13 amino acids. Between the trimmed V and J ends, which lost 0 bases and 3 bases, there was a span of 6 bases. Concerning this clone itself: Its antigen is still unknown.

This table comes from immunoSEQ multiplex PCR, and its TCRdb copy is limited to in-frame clones, with some not included. The data contain around 120,000 clones, 90% of them singletons. Notes on the study in general: Those patients showing graft-donor T cell macrochimerism displayed high graft-versus-host to host-versus-graft clonal ratios in allografts. Recipient marrow harbored GvH clones, some of which surfaced first in ileum or blood.

The chain is built from TRBV11-2 and TRBJ2-7; no reliable D call. Sample: unstimulated CD4+ T cells sorted from spleen or lymph node cells, taken before intestinal transplant. The receptor was derived from a human donor who received an intestinal transplant. As DNA, the CDR3 is TGTGCCAGCAGCTTAGATCGCGTCTACGAGCAGTACTTC. It codes for CASSLDRVYEQYF.